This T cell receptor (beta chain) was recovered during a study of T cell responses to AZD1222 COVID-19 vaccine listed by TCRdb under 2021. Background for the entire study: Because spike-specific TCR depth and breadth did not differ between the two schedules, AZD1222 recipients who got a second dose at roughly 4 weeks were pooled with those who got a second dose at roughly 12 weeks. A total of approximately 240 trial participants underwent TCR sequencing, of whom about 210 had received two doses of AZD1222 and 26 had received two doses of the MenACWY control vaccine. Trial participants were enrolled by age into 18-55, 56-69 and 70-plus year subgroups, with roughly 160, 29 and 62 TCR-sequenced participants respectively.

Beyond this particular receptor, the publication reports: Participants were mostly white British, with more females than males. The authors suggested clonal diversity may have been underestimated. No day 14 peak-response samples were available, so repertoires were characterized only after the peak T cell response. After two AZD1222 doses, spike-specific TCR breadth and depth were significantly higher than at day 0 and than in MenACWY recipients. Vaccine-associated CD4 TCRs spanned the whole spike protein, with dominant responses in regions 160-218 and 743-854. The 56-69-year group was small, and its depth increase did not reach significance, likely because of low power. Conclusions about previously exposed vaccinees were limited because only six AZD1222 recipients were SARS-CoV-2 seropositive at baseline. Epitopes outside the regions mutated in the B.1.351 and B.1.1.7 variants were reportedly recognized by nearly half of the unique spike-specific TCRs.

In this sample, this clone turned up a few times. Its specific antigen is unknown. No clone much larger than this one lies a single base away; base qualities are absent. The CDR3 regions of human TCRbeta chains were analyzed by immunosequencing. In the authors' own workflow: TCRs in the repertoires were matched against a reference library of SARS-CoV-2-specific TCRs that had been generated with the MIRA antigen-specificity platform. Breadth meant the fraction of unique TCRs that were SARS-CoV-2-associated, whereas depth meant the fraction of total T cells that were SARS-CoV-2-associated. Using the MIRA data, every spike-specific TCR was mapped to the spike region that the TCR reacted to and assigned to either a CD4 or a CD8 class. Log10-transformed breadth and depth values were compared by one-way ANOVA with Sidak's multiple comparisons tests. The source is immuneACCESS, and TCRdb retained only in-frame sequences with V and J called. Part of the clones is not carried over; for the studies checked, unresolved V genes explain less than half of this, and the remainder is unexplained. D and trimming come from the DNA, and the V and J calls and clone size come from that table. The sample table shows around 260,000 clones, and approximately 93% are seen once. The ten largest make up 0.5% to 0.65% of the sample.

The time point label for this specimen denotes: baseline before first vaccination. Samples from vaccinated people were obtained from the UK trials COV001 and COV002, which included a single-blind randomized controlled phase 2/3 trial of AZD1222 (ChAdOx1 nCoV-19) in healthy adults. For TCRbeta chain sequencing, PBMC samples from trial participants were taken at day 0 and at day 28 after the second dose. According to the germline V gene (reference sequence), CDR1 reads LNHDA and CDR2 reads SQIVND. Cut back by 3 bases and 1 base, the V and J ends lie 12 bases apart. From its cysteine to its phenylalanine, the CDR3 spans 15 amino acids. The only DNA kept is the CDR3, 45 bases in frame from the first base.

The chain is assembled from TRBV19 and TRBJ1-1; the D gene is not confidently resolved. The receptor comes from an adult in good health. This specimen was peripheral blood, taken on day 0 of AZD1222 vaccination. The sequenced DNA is TGTGCCAGTAGTATGGACGTAGTGGGGAACACTGAAGCTTTCTTT. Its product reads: CASSMDVVGNTEAFF.